The 8 T cell receptor beta chains reported below all come from one sample, sequenced in a study of Graves' ophthalmopathy and Graves' hyperthyroidism. RNA transcripts were the template, and TCR beta CDR3 regions were amplified from them. An initial RT-PCR round employing HTBI primers preceded a second-round multiplex PCR. TCRdb independently ran MiXCR on the multiplex PCR reads; one entry per CDR3 protein. The sample includes about 590,000 distinct CDR3 sequences, less than 40% of them seen just once. The source material was peripheral blood or thyroid tissue (not recorded which). These receptors were collected from an adult man with Graves' hyperthyroidism.

Note on this clonotype: Being one base from a much bigger clone, this may be a read error. This sequence joins TRBV20-1 and TRBJ2-5, with D possibly being TRBD1 or TRBD2 (5 bases each). The CDR3 covers 11 residues. Per the germline V gene, CDR1 is DFQATT and CDR2 is SNEGSKA (reference sequence). DNA for the CDR3: TGCAGTCCGGACGAAGGGGAGATCCAGTACTTC. Its protein is CSPDEGEIQYF.

This clonotype was observed at least ten times. The chain joins TRBV19 to TRBJ1-5; possibly TRBD1 for D (6 bases). The CDR3 has 14 amino acids. Germline V gene lookup returns CDR1 LNHDA and CDR2 SQIVND (reference sequence). Trimming took 6 bases from V and 1 from J, leaving 10 bases between them. CDR3 DNA: TGTGCCAGTAGACCGGGACACAGCAATCAGCCCCAGCATTTT. It specifies CASRPGHSNQPQHF. The variable domain in full, with the rest retrieved from reference TRBV19 and TRBJ1-5, is DGGITQSPKYLFRKEGQNVTLSCEQNLNHDAMYWYRQDPGQGLRLIYYSQIVNDFQKGDIAEGYSVSREKKESFPLTVTSAQKNPTAFYLCASRPGHSNQPQHFGDGTRLSIL.

This clonotype was recorded a few times. V is TRBV10-3 and J is TRBJ2-3, with D possibly TRBD1 on 6 matching bases. V was trimmed by 10 bases and J by 0 bases, leaving 11 bases between them. Germline lookup yields CDR1 ENHRY and CDR2 SYGVKD. The length of the CDR3 is 13 residues. CDR3 sequence: CASGQSSTDTQYF. The CDR3 nucleotides are TGTGCCAGCGGACAGTCTAGCACAGATACGCAGTATTTT.

In its sample, this clonotype was seen many times. The V call is TRBV14, the J call TRBJ2-7; the D gene could be TRBD1 or TRBD2 (5 bases each). Germline CDR1 is SGHDN and CDR2 is FVKESK. This CDR3 has 16 residues. V was trimmed by 2 bases and J by 3 bases, leaving 17 bases between them. Here the CDR3 DNA reads TGTGCCAGCAGCCAATTCTACGGGGACCGTGACTACGAGCAGTACTTC. Residues: CASSQFYGDRDYEQYF.

This clonotype was seen repeatedly, ten times or more. The chain recombines TRBV7-9 with TRBJ2-7; D is perhaps TRBD1 (6 bases). Trimming removed 0 bases at V and 3 bases at J, with 12 bases between. CDR1 and CDR2 (germline): SEHNR, FQNEAQ (reference sequence). This CDR3 is 15 amino acids long. The CDR3 is CASSLAGGQYYEQYF. CDR3 coding DNA: TGTGCCAGCAGCTTAGCTGGGGGCCAGTACTACGAGCAGTACTTC.

This clonotype was seen many times. V and J are TRBV15 and TRBJ1-1; a weak D match, TRBD1 (5 bases). The V and J ends lost 2 bases and 2 bases respectively, with 9 bases between them. This CDR3 has 14 amino acids. The germline V gene has CDR1 LNHNV and CDR2 YYDKDF (reference sequence). Here the CDR3 reads CATSRLGENTEAFF. CDR3 in DNA: TGTGCCACCAGCAGACTGGGGGAAAACACTGAAGCTTTCTTT.

This clonotype was seen only a few times. The CDR3 sequence is CSAAWDRDTDTQYF. CDR3 in DNA: TGCAGTGCTGCATGGGACAGGGACACAGATACGCAGTATTTT. The V gene is TRBV20-1, the J gene TRBJ2-3; 9 bases agree with TRBD1. The CDR3 covers 14 residues. V shed 5 bases, J shed 2 bases, and the junction held 5 bases outside the gene matches. Germline V gene sequence: CDR1 DFQATT, CDR2 SNEGSKA (reference sequence).

This clonotype came up many times. CDR3 sequence reads: CASSLGRTSGRYRELFF. As DNA, the CDR3 is TGTGCCAGCAGCTTAGGGCGGACTAGCGGGAGATACCGCGAGCTGTTTTTT. The J gene is TRBJ2-2, the V gene TRBV7-8; 13 nucleotides agree with TRBD2. The germline CDR1 and CDR2 sequences are SGHVS and FQNEAQ. V trimming: 1 base; J trimming: 11 bases; junction bases outside the gene matches: 10. The CDR3 length is 17 residues.